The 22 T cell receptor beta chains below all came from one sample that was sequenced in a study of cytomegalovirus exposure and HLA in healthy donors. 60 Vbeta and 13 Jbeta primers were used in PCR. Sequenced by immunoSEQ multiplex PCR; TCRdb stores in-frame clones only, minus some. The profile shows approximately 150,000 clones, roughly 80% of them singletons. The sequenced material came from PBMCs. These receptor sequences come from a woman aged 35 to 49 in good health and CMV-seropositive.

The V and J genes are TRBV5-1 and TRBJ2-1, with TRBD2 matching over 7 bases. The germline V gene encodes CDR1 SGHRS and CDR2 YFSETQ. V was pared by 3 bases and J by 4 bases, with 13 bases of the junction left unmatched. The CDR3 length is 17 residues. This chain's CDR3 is CASSSFGVAGAYNEQFF. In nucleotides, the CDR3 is TGCGCCAGCAGCTCCTTTGGAGTGGCGGGAGCGTACAATGAGCAGTTCTTC. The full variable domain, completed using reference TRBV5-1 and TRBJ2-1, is KAGVTQTPRYLIKTRGQQVTLSCSPISGHRSVSWYQQTPGQGLQFLFEYFSETQRNKGNFPGRFSGRQFSNSRSEMNVSTLELGDSALYLCASSSFGVAGAYNEQFFGPGTRLTVL.

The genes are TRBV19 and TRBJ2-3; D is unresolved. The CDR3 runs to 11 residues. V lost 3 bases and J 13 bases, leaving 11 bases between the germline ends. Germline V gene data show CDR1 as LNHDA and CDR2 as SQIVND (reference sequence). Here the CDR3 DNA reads TGTGCCAGTAGTATGGAGAGTGTTGAGTATTTT. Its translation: CASSMESVEYF.

The chain's CDR3 is CASCVTPLGENTEAFF. The DNA for the CDR3 is TGTGCCAGCTGTGTTACTCCTCTGGGAGAGAACACTGAAGCTTTCTTT. This chain joins TRBV6-1 and TRBJ1-1; D is unresolved. CDR3 length equals 16 residues. Trimming took off 8 bases at V and 1 base at J, with 20 bases between the two ends. Germline CDR1 MNHNS, CDR2 SASEGT.

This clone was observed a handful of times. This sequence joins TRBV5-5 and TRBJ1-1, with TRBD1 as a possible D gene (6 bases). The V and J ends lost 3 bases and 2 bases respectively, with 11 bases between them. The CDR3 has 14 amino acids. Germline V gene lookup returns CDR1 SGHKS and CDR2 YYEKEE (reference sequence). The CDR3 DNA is TGTGCCAGCAGCTACGGGACACCTAACACTGAAGCTTTCTTT. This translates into CASSYGTPNTEAFF.

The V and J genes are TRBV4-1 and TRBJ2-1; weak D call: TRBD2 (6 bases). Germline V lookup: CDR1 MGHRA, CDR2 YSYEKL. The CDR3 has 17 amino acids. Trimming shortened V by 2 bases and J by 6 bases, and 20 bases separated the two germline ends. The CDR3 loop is CASSQSPGTANFNEQFF. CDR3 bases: TGCGCCAGCAGCCAATCCCCCGGGACTGCAAACTTCAATGAGCAGTTCTTC.

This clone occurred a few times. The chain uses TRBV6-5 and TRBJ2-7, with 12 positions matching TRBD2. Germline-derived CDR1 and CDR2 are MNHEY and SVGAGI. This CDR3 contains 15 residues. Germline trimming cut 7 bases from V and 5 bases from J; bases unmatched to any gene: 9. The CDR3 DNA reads TGTGCCAGCAAAATTGGGACTAGCGGGTCCCACGAGCAGTACTTC. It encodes CASKIGTSGSHEQYF.

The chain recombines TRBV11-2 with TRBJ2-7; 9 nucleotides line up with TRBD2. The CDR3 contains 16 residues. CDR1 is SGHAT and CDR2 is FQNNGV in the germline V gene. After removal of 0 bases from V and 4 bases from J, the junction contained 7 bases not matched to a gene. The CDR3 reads CASSLDFAGGWYEQYF. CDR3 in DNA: TGTGCCAGCAGCTTAGATTTTGCGGGAGGGTGGTACGAGCAGTACTTC.

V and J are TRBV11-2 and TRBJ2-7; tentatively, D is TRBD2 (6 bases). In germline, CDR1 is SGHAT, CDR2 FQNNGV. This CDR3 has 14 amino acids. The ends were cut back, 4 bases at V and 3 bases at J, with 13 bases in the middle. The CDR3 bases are TGTGCCAGCAGCTCTTCCGGGAGCGTCTACGAGCAGTACTTC. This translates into CASSSSGSVYEQYF.

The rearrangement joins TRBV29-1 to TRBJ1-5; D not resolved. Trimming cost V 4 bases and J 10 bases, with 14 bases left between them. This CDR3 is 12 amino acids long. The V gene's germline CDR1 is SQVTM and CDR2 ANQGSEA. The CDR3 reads CSVGQEGTPQHF. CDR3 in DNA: TGCAGCGTTGGCCAGGAGGGTACACCCCAGCATTTT.

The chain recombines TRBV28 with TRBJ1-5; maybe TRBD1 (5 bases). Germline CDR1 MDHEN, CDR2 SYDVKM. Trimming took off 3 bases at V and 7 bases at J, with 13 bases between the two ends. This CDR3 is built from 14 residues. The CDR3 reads CASSFKSGKQPQHF. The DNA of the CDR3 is TGTGCCAGCAGTTTTAAGTCAGGGAAACAGCCCCAGCATTTT.

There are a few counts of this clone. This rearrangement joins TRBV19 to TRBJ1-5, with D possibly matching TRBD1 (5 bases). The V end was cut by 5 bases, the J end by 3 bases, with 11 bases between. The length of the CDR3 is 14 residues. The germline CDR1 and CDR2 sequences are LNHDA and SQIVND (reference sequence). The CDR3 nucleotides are TGTGCCAGTAGTCCCCGACAGCCCAATCAGCCCCAGCATTTT. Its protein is CASSPRQPNQPQHF. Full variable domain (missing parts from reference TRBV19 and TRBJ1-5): DGGITQSPKYLFRKEGQNVTLSCEQNLNHDAMYWYRQDPGQGLRLIYYSQIVNDFQKGDIAEGYSVSREKKESFPLTVTSAQKNPTAFYLCASSPRQPNQPQHFGDGTRLSIL.

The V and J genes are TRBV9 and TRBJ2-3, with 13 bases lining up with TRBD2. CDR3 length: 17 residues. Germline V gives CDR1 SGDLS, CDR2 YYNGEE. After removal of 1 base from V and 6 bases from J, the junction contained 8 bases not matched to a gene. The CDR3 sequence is CASSVSTSGGARDTQYF. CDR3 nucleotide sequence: TGTGCCAGCAGCGTATCAACTAGCGGGGGGGCGAGGGATACGCAGTATTTT.

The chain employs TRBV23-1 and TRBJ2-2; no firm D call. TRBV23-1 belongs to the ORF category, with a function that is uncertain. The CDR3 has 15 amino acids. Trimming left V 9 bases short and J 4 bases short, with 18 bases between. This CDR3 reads CARISQIPITGELFF. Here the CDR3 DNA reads TGCGCCAGGATATCCCAGATACCGATCACCGGGGAGCTGTTTTTT.

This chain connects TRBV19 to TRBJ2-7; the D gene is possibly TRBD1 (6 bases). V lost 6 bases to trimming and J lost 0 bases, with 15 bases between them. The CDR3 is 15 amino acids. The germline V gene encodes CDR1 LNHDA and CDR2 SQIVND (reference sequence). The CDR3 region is CASSPTQGISYEQYF. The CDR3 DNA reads TGTGCCAGTAGCCCTACCCAGGGGATCTCCTACGAGCAGTACTTC.

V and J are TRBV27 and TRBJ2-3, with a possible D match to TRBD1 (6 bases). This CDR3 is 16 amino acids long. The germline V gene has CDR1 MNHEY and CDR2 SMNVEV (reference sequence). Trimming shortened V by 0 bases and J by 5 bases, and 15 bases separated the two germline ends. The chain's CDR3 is CASSLSMWDIKDTQYF. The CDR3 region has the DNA TGTGCCAGCAGTTTATCGATGTGGGACATTAAAGATACGCAGTATTTT.

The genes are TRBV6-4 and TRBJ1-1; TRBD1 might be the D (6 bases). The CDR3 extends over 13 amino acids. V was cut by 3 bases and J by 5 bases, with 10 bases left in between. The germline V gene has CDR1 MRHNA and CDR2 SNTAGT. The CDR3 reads CASSEGRGTEAFF. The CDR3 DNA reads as TGTGCCAGCAGTGAGGGCAGGGGAACTGAAGCTTTCTTT.

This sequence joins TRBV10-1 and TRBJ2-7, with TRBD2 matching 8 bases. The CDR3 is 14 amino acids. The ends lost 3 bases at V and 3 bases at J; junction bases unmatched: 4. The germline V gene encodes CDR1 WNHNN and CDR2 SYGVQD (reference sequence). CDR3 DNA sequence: TGCGCCAGCAGTGACAGCGGGGGAGGCTACGAGCAGTACTTC. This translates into CASSDSGGGYEQYF.

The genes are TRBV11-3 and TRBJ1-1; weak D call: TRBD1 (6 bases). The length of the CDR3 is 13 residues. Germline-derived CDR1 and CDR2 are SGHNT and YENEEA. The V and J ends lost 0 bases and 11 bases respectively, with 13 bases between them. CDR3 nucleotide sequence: TGTGCCAGCAGCTTAGATGAACGGGGGGCCGCTTTCTTT. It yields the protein CASSLDERGAAFF.

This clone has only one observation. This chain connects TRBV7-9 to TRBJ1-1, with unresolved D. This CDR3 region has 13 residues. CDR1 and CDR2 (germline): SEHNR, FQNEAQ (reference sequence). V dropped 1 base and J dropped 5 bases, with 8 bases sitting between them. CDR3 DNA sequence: TGTGCCAGCAGCTTAGAGTTCGGGACTGAAGCTTTCTTT. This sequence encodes CASSLEFGTEAFF.

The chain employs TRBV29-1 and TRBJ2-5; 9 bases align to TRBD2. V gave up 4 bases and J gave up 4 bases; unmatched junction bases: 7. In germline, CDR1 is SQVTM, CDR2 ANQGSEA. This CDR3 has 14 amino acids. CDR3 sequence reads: CSVVNVLAGETQYF. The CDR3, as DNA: TGCAGCGTTGTAAATGTACTAGCGGGAGAGACCCAGTACTTC.

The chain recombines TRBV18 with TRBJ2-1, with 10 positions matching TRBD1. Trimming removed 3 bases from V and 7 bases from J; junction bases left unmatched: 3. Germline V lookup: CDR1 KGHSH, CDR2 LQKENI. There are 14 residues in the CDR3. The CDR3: CASSPGQGWNEQFF. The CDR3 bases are TGTGCCAGCTCACCGGGACAGGGGTGGAATGAGCAGTTCTTC.

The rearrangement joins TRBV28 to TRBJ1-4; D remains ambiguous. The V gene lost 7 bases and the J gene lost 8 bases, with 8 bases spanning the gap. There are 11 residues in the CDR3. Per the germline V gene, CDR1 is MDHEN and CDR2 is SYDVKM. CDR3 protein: CASNFREKLFF. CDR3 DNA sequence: TGTGCCAGCAACTTCCGGGAAAAACTGTTTTTT.